The 22 T cell receptor beta chains below were found in one sample sequenced in a study of OX40 agonist ivuxolimab in advanced cancers. The table came from immunoSEQ multiplex PCR; TCRdb's copy has only in-frame clones and leaves some out. The profile covers almost 50,000 clones, with under 90% appearing a single time and approximately 6.5% taken by the ten largest. This specimen consisted of CD4+ or CD8+ T cells sorted from blood, obtained in a trial of the OX40 agonist ivuxolimab. These receptors came from an adult with an advanced solid tumor such as melanoma, head and neck, liver or kidney cancer.

J is TRBJ1-1 and V is TRBV11-1; 7 bases line up with TRBD1. V trimming: 3 bases; J trimming: 8 bases; junction bases outside the gene matches: 6. This CDR3 spans 13 amino acids. CDR1 SGHAT and CDR2 FQDESV come from the germline V gene (reference sequence). The CDR3 loop reads CASSFSEGGEAFF. The CDR3 DNA sequence: TGTGCCAGCAGCTTTTCGGAAGGGGGCGAAGCTTTCTTT. Variable domain in full (rest from reference TRBV11-1 and TRBJ1-1): EAEVAQSPRYKITEKSQAVAFWCDPISGHATLYWYRQILGQGPELLVQFQDESVVDDSQLPKDRFSAERLKGVDSTLKIQPAELGDSAMYLCASSFSEGGEAFFGQGTRLTVV.

The genes are TRBV30 and TRBJ2-1; 9 bases align to TRBD2. This CDR3 is 13 amino acids long. V was clipped by 7 bases and J by 7 bases; unmatched bases: 8. Looked up from germline, CDR1 is GTSNPN and CDR2 is SVGIG (reference sequence). In DNA, the CDR3 is TGTGCCTTGACTAGCGGAAATGTGAATGAGCAGTTCTTC. It yields the protein CALTSGNVNEQFF.

The chain uses TRBV7-9 and TRBJ2-1; 10 nucleotides agree with TRBD1. This CDR3 spans 14 amino acids. Germline V gene lookup returns CDR1 SEHNR and CDR2 FQNEAQ (reference sequence). After removal of 5 bases from V and 7 bases from J, the junction contained 5 bases not matched to a gene. The DNA for the CDR3 is TGTGCCAGCAGCCCCTGGACAGGGGGGAATGAGCAGTTCTTC. It is translated as CASSPWTGGNEQFF.

This clone appeared a few times. V gene TRBV6-5 combines with J gene TRBJ1-2; D is possibly TRBD1 (6 bases). This CDR3 has 15 amino acids. The germline gives CDR1 MNHEY, CDR2 SVGAGI. Trimming took off 1 base at V and 6 bases at J, with 15 bases between the two ends. The chain's CDR3 is CASSYFPGQSDGYTF. The CDR3 coding sequence is TGTGCCAGCAGTTACTTCCCCGGACAGTCAGATGGCTACACCTTC.

The chain is built from TRBV28 and TRBJ1-5; D may be TRBD1 (5 bases). Germline V gene sequence: CDR1 MDHEN, CDR2 SYDVKM. V lost 3 bases to trimming and J lost 2 bases, with 20 bases between them. The CDR3 runs 18 residues. The CDR3 here is CASSFIQLGEEGNQPQHF. In DNA, the CDR3 is TGTGCCAGCAGTTTTATCCAATTGGGGGAAGAAGGCAATCAGCCCCAGCATTTT. Based on the CDR3 plus reference TRBV28 and TRBJ1-5, the full variable domain is DVKVTQSSRYLVKRTGEKVFLECVQDMDHENMFWYRQDPGLGLRLIYFSYDVKMKEKGDIPEGYSVSREKKERFSLILESASTNQTSMYLCASSFIQLGEEGNQPQHFGDGTRLSIL.

This sequence joins TRBV27 and TRBJ2-5; D may correspond to TRBD1 or TRBD2 (5 bases each). Deletions cut 4 bases from V and 0 bases from J, with 9 bases between. Per the germline V gene, CDR1 is MNHEY and CDR2 is SMNVEV (reference sequence). The CDR3 covers 14 residues. CDR3: CASSSGAYQETQYF. In DNA, the CDR3 is TGTGCCAGCAGTTCCGGGGCTTACCAAGAGACCCAGTACTTC.

This clone has only a few counts. The chain recombines TRBV19 with TRBJ2-7; D is unclear. The CDR3 length is 13 residues. CDR1 LNHDA and CDR2 SQIVND come from the germline V gene (reference sequence). Trimming cost V 3 bases and J 5 bases, with 11 bases left between them. CDR3 bases: TGTGCCAGTAGTATCGCCCCTACCAACGAGCAGTACTTC. Protein sequence: CASSIAPTNEQYF. The full variable domain, in which reference TRBV19 and TRBJ2-7 provide the parts outside the CDR3, is DGGITQSPKYLFRKEGQNVTLSCEQNLNHDAMYWYRQDPGQGLRLIYYSQIVNDFQKGDIAEGYSVSREKKESFPLTVTSAQKNPTAFYLCASSIAPTNEQYFGPGTRLTVT.

This chain joins TRBV2 and TRBJ2-7; D is uncertain. The ends were cut back, 8 bases at V and 5 bases at J, with 13 bases in the middle. This CDR3 comprises 12 residues. CDR1 is SNHLY and CDR2 is FYNNEI in the germline V gene. CDR3 sequence reads: CASRSGRNEQYV. Here the CDR3 DNA reads TGTGCCAGCCGTTCAGGCAGAAACGAGCAGTACGTC.

The chain uses TRBV7-2 and TRBJ2-2, with 8 bases that match TRBD1. Germline V CDR1 and CDR2: SGHTA, FQGNSA. The CDR3 sequence is 18 residues long. The V segment lost 3 bases and the J segment 2 bases; nucleotides outside the gene matches: 11. The CDR3 nucleotides are TGTGCCAGCAGCTTCCCGACAGGGGCTAGCTTAAACACCGGGGAGCTGTTTTTT. Translation gives CASSFPTGASLNTGELFF.

The chain carries TRBV9 and TRBJ1-3; D is perhaps TRBD1 (5 bases). This CDR3 region has 14 residues. Germline values: CDR1 SGDLS, CDR2 YYNGEE. V was cut by 4 bases and J by 7 bases, with 15 bases left in between. As DNA, the CDR3 is TGTGCCAGCAGCAATCCAAGTAAGGGGAACACCATATATTTT. It codes for CASSNPSKGNTIYF.

This clone was seen more than once but under ten times. This chain joins TRBV28 and TRBJ1-5, with D possibly matching TRBD1 (5 bases). The germline V and J ends were trimmed by 4 bases and 1 base, with 11 bases remaining between them. CDR1 and CDR2 from the germline V gene are MDHEN and SYDVKM. The CDR3 spans 15 residues. CDR3 sequence: CASSSLGVSNQPQHF. CDR3 sequence (DNA): TGTGCCAGCAGTTCATTGGGGGTAAGCAATCAGCCCCAGCATTTT.

Relative to its sample, this clone is medium-sized. The rearrangement links TRBV7-8 to TRBJ1-2; D is unclear. This CDR3 has 18 residues. CDR1 is SGHVS and CDR2 is FQNEAQ in the germline V gene. Trimming pared 1 base from V and 0 bases from J, leaving 18 bases between. The CDR3 bases are TGTGCCAGCAGCTTAGTTATGGGTGGGCAGGCAGCTAACTATGGCTACACCTTC. It specifies CASSLVMGGQAANYGYTF.

The chain links TRBV5-1 to TRBJ2-5, with D possibly being TRBD1 or TRBD2 (5 bases each). Germline CDR1 and CDR2: SGHRS and YFSETQ. This CDR3 is 17 amino acids long. V lost 0 bases and J 1 base, leaving 16 bases between the germline ends. The DNA of the CDR3 is TGCGCCAGCAGCTTGGCCGGGGCAGCCAAGCCCCAAGAGACCCAGTACTTC. This codes for CASSLAGAAKPQETQYF.

The table lists this clone with a few counts. This chain connects TRBV19 to TRBJ1-1; D might be TRBD1 (5 bases). The CDR3 spans 12 residues. Germline CDR1 LNHDA, CDR2 SQIVND (reference sequence). V gave up 7 bases and J gave up 3 bases, with 9 bases separating them. This CDR3 is CASIGGDTEAFF. CDR3 DNA: TGTGCCAGTATTGGGGGGGACACTGAAGCTTTCTTT.

This rearrangement joins TRBV5-4 to TRBJ2-2, with D unresolved. The CDR3 has 12 residues. The V and J ends lost 2 bases and 6 bases respectively, with 5 bases between them. Germline lookup yields CDR1 SGHNT and CDR2 YYREEE (reference sequence). The CDR3 is CASSFEPGELFF. The CDR3 DNA is TGTGCCAGCAGCTTTGAACCCGGGGAGCTGTTTTTT.

This clone was seen a handful of times. The same CDR3 also results from other DNA sequences found in this sample. This chain connects TRBV7-8 to TRBJ2-1; possibly TRBD2 for D (5 bases). V lost 5 bases to trimming and J lost 6 bases, with 14 bases between them. CDR1 SGHVS and CDR2 FQNEAQ come from the germline V gene. This CDR3 spans 14 amino acids. The CDR3 DNA follows: TGTGCCAGCAGCCCACGGGAAGTCCTCAATGAGCAGTTCTTC. Translated, it gives CASSPREVLNEQFF.

Remarks on this clone: Different DNA sequences within this sample yield the same CDR3. The CDR3 protein is CASSLIGDTQYF. The CDR3 region has the DNA TGTGCCAGCAGTTTAATCGGAGATACGCAGTATTTT. The rearrangement joins TRBV27 to TRBJ2-3; D not certain. V was cut by 2 bases and J by 5 bases, with 5 bases left in between. The germline V gene has CDR1 MNHEY and CDR2 SMNVEV (reference sequence). The CDR3 spans 12 residues.

The chain couples TRBV5-6 to TRBJ1-4; 11 bases match TRBD1. There are 16 residues in the CDR3. CDR1 is SGHDT and CDR2 is YYEEEE in the germline V gene. Germline trimming cut 4 bases from V and 2 bases from J; bases unmatched to any gene: 4. CDR3: CASSTGTGGTNEKLFF. The CDR3 bases are TGTGCCAGCAGCACCGGGACAGGGGGGACTAATGAAAAACTGTTTTTT.

This rearrangement joins TRBV4-3 to TRBJ1-5, with 11 bases that match TRBD1. V lost 5 bases to trimming and J lost 9 bases; unmatched junction nucleotides: 9. CDR3 length equals 15 residues. Germline V gene sequence: CDR1 LGHNA, CDR2 YSLEER. CDR3 amino acids: CASSTGTGGGWPQHF. The CDR3, as DNA: TGCGCCAGCAGCACCGGGACAGGGGGAGGTTGGCCCCAGCATTTT.

This sequence joins TRBV7-9 and TRBJ2-5, with TRBD2 as a possible D gene (6 bases). Germline CDR1 SEHNR, CDR2 FQNEAQ (reference sequence). V lost 5 bases, J lost 1 base, and 8 bases lay in between. The CDR3 contains 13 residues. The CDR3 nucleotides read TGTGCCAGCAGCCGGACTATCCAAGAGACCCAGTACTTC. This translates into CASSRTIQETQYF.

This clone appeared once. The chain joins TRBV11-2 to TRBJ2-1; D is ambiguous. Germline assignment: CDR1 SGHAT and CDR2 FQNNGV. This CDR3 comprises 13 residues. V lost 0 bases to trimming and J lost 6 bases, with 6 bases between them. CDR3 in DNA: TGTGCCAGCAGCTTAGAATCAGCCAATGAGCAGTTCTTC. Translated, it gives CASSLESANEQFF.

This chain connects TRBV13 to TRBJ1-2; D is unresolved. This CDR3 comprises 12 residues. Germline CDR1 PRHDT, CDR2 FYEKMQ (reference sequence). The V end lost 3 bases, the J end lost 6 bases, and 8 bases lay between the germline ends. The CDR3: CASSLGLDGYTF. DNA of the CDR3: TGTGCCAGCAGCTTGGGGTTGGATGGCTACACCTTC.